This T cell receptor beta chain is from a study of cytomegalovirus exposure and HLA in healthy donors (dated 2017 in TCRdb). About the full investigation: A later analysis indicated that the 110 or so validation repertoires were generated on the platform also employed for the roughly 650 repertoires of the first cohort. To predict cytomegalovirus infection status, the study combined high-throughput TCR immunosequencing, statistical association of individual TCRs with disease status, and machine learning. The study aimed to test whether signatures of past pathogen exposure could be identified by cataloging public T cell receptors. Besides the first cohort of approximately 710 subjects, a separate validation cohort made up of 120 different subjects was used. The research as a whole found: The authors suggested that the approach could potentially be extended to other disease states and immunological phenotypes. Of the cluster scores, roughly 95% were above 0 in a later analysis, which found that TCRs clustered in the first cohort also tended to co-occur in the 120 validation repertoires. In both the original and validation cohorts, the classifier was reported to diagnose cytomegalovirus status with high specificity and sensitivity. A total of fewer than 200 TCR beta chains were listed by the study as associated with cytomegalovirus. A later analysis had no HLA typing for the validation cohort, so co-occurrence there was scored across all 130 or so repertoires. In vitro tests confirmed that three of the cytomegalovirus-associated TCR beta chains recognize cytomegalovirus antigens. While some public TCRs were present in many individuals, most TCR sequences turned up only very rarely across donors.

The donors belonged to the validation cohort of about 110 subjects, which was separate from the approximately 610-subject first cohort. Library preparation used the immunoSEQ multiplex PCR assay. In the paper's pipeline: A statistical classification framework was developed to diagnose cytomegalovirus status using the catalog of TCR beta chain sequences. This immuneACCESS table, as held by TCRdb, lists in-frame sequences with V and J called but not all clones. Of the missing ones, under half trace to an unresolved V gene in checked studies; the others have no known cause. Clone size and V and J calls were adopted from that table, with D and trimming inferred from the DNA. The sample table records fewer than 300,000 clones; roughly 90% of these occur just once. Approximately 0.94% of the sample comes from the top ten. As to this clone: There is no known antigen for this receptor. No much larger clone exists at a distance of one base, and base qualities are not known.

This receptor was taken from a woman younger than 35 in good health and CMV-seronegative. The sample was PBMCs.

The sequenced DNA: TGTGCCAGCTTCCAGGGGCCCTTCTCTGGGGCCAACGTCCTGACTTTC. This codes for CASFQGPFSGANVLTF. The chain is encoded by TRBV28 joined to TRBJ2-6, with TRBD1 tentatively as D gene (6 bases match). The CDR3 sequence holds 16 residues, the cysteine and phenylalanine included. The sequence is cut down to CDR3 DNA, 48 bases in frame from base 1. CDR1 is given as MDHEN and CDR2 as SYDVKM, both from the germline V gene. Trimming costs V 8 bases and J 0 bases, and their ends lie 14 bases apart. Reference TRBV28 and TRBJ2-6 proteins supply the regions before and after the CDR3; the full variable domain is: DVKVTQSSRYLVKRTGEKVFLECVQDMDHENMFWYRQDPGLGLRLIYFSYDVKMKEKGDIPEGYSVSREKKERFSLILESASTNQTSMYLCASFQGPFSGANVLTFGAGSRLTVL.